These 6 T cell receptor beta chains share one sample of origin, sequenced in a study of cytomegalovirus exposure and HLA in healthy donors. This PCR relied on a set of 60 Vbeta primers and 13 Jbeta primers. Profiling relied on immunoSEQ multiplex PCR, and the TCRdb table lists in-frame clones only, not all of them. This table has 180,000 or so clones, around 80% appearing once. Specimen: PBMCs. Every receptor here comes from a woman aged 50 to 65 in good health and CMV-seropositive.

The chain is built from TRBV19 and TRBJ2-7; 13 bases line up with TRBD2. From germline, CDR1 is LNHDA and CDR2 SQIVND (reference sequence). Trimming cost V 6 bases and J 2 bases; bases outside gene matches: 4. The CDR3 loop spans 15 amino acids. The CDR3 protein is CASRRGTSGTYEQYF. The CDR3 DNA reads as TGTGCCAGTAGGAGGGGGACTAGCGGGACCTACGAGCAGTACTTC.

This rearrangement joins TRBV7-8 to TRBJ2-3, with D perhaps TRBD1 (6 bases). There are 14 residues in the CDR3. V lost 4 bases and J lost 6, with 14 bases in between. CDR1 SGHVS and CDR2 FQNEAQ come from the germline V gene. CDR3 sequence: CASSSTGLGDTQYF. Written as DNA, the CDR3 is TGTGCCAGCAGCTCAACAGGGTTGGGGGATACGCAGTATTTT.

The J gene is TRBJ2-5, the V gene TRBV28, with D tentatively TRBD2 (5 bases). The ends were cut back, 6 bases at V and 3 bases at J, with 14 bases in the middle. The CDR3 contains 14 residues. The germline CDR1 and CDR2 sequences are MDHEN and SYDVKM. In nucleotides, the CDR3 is TGTGCCAGCAGGACTGGGATCGGGGAAGAGACCCAGTACTTC. Its protein product is CASRTGIGEETQYF.

The chain is built from TRBV6-1 and TRBJ1-2; no reliable D call. Germline V CDR1 and CDR2: MNHNS, SASEGT. CDR3 size: 13 residues. The germline V and J ends were trimmed by 3 bases and 0 bases, with 5 bases remaining between them. The CDR3 DNA is TGTGCCAGCAGTGAGTCCACTAACTATGGCTACACCTTC. This gives the protein CASSESTNYGYTF.

V and J are TRBV5-1 and TRBJ1-5, with D tentatively TRBD1 (5 bases). From germline, CDR1 is SGHRS and CDR2 YFSETQ. V was clipped by 4 bases and J by 4 bases, with 12 bases between them. The CDR3 has 14 amino acids. The CDR3 loop is CASSLGTANQPQHF. CDR3 nucleotides: TGCGCCAGCAGCCTAGGGACTGCTAATCAGCCCCAGCATTTT. Complete variable domain (other parts from reference TRBV5-1 and TRBJ1-5): KAGVTQTPRYLIKTRGQQVTLSCSPISGHRSVSWYQQTPGQGLQFLFEYFSETQRNKGNFPGRFSGRQFSNSRSEMNVSTLELGDSALYLCASSLGTANQPQHFGDGTRLSIL.

The V call is TRBV25-1, the J call TRBJ1-4; 7 bases agree with TRBD1. The V segment lost 6 bases and the J segment 5 bases; nucleotides outside the gene matches: 6. Germline assignment: CDR1 MGHDK and CDR2 SYGVNS. The CDR3 consists of 14 residues. CDR3 amino acids: CASRTTGRNEKLFF. The CDR3 nucleotides read TGTGCCAGCAGAACGACAGGGAGGAATGAAAAACTGTTTTTT.